This TCR beta chain was observed in a study of early T cells in non-severe SARS-CoV-2 infection. This clonotype was seen many times. MiXCR, applied by TCRdb to the 5' RACE reads, yields one record per CDR3 protein. The data show some 81,000 distinct CDR3 sequences, with about 9.6% seen just once and roughly 5% held by the top ten. The ends lost 2 bases at V and 7 bases at J; junction bases unmatched: 15. Germline V CDR1 and CDR2: SGHAT, FQNNGV. CDR3 length: 18 residues. The rearrangement links TRBV11-2 to TRBJ2-5, with TRBD2 identical over 11 bases. Input material: whole blood. The sequence was obtained from an adult who was a healthcare worker with PCR-confirmed SARS-CoV-2 infection or an uninfected control (not recorded which). The DNA of the CDR3 is TGTGCCAGCAGCTTATCGCCGACTAGCGGGGACGCCTTAGGGACCCAGTACTTC. Translating gives CASSLSPTSGDALGTQYF.